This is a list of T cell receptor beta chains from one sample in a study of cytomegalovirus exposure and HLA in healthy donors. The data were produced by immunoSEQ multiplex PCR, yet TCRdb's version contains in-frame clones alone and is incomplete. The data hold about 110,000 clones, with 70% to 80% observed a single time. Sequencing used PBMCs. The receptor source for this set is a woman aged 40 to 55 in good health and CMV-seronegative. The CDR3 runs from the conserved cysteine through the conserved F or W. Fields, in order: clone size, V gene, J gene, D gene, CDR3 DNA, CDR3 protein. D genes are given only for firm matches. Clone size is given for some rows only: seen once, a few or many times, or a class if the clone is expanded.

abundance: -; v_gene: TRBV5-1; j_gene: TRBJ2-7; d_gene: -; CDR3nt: TGCGCCAGCTCCCCACAGGGCAACGAGCAGTACTTC; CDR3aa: CASSPQGNEQYF
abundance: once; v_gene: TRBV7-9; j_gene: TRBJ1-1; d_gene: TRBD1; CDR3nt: TGTGCCAGCAGCGTCAACCCAGGGGGCGCCGGGGAAGCTTTCTTT; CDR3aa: CASSVNPGGAGEAFF
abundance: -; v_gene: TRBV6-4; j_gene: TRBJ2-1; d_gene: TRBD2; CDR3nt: TGTGCCAGCAGTGACCGCGGACTAGCGGGAATTCACAATGAGCAGTTCTTC; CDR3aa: CASSDRGLAGIHNEQFF
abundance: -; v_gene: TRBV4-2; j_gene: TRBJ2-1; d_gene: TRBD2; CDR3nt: TGTGCCAGCAGCCAAGAAGGAGCGGGGAGGAGCTCCTACAATGAGCAGTTCTTC; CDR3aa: CASSQEGAGRSSYNEQFF
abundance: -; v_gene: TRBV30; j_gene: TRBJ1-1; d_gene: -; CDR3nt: TGTGCCTGGAGTGCTGGTCCAGTCACTGAAGCTTTCTTT; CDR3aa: CAWSAGPVTEAFF
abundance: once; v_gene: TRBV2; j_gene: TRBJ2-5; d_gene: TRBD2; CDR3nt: TGTGCCAGCATACCCCGGACTAGCGGAGGGGGGGCCCAGTACTTC; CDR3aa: CASIPRTSGGGAQYF
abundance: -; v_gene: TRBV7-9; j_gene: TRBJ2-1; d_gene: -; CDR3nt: TGTGCCCCAGAAGCGCTGACCTACAATGAGCAGTTCTTC; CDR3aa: CAPEALTYNEQFF
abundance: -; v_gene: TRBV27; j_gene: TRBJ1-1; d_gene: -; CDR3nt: TGTGCCAGCAGTCCTACGGAGGAGCAGGAAGCTTTCTTT; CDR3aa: CASSPTEEQEAFF
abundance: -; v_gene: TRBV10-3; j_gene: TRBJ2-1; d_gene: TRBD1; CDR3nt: TGTGCCGCAAATCAAGCAGGGGGTAACAATGAGCAGTTCTTC; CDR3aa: CAANQAGGNNEQFF
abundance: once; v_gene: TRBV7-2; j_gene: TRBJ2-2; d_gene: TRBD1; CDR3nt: TGTGCCAGCAGCTTAGCGGGACAGGTCCGGGACACCGGGGAGCTGTTTTTT; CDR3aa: CASSLAGQVRDTGELFF
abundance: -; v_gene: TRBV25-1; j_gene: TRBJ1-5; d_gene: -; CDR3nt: TGTGCCAGCAGTGATTGGCAGTCCAATCAGCCCCAGCATTTT; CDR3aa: CASSDWQSNQPQHF
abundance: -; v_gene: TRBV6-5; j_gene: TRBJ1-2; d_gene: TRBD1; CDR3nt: TGTGCCAGCAGTTACTCCAGCCAGGGGGCGTATGGCTACACCTTC; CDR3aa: CASSYSSQGAYGYTF
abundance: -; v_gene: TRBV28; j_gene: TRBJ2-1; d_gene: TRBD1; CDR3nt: TGTGCCAGCAGTTCCCCCGGACAGGCGGATGAGCAGTTCTTC; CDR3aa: CASSSPGQADEQFF
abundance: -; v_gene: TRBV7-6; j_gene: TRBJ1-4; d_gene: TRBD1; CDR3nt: TGTGCCAGCAGCTTATCCAGCCCAGACAGGGTGCCAACAACTAATGAAAAACTGTTTTTT; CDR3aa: CASSLSSPDRVPTTNEKLFF
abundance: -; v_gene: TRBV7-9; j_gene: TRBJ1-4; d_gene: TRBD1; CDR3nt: TGTGCCAGCAGCTTAAAAGGGACAGGGGGTGAAAAACTGTTTTTT; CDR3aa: CASSLKGTGGEKLFF